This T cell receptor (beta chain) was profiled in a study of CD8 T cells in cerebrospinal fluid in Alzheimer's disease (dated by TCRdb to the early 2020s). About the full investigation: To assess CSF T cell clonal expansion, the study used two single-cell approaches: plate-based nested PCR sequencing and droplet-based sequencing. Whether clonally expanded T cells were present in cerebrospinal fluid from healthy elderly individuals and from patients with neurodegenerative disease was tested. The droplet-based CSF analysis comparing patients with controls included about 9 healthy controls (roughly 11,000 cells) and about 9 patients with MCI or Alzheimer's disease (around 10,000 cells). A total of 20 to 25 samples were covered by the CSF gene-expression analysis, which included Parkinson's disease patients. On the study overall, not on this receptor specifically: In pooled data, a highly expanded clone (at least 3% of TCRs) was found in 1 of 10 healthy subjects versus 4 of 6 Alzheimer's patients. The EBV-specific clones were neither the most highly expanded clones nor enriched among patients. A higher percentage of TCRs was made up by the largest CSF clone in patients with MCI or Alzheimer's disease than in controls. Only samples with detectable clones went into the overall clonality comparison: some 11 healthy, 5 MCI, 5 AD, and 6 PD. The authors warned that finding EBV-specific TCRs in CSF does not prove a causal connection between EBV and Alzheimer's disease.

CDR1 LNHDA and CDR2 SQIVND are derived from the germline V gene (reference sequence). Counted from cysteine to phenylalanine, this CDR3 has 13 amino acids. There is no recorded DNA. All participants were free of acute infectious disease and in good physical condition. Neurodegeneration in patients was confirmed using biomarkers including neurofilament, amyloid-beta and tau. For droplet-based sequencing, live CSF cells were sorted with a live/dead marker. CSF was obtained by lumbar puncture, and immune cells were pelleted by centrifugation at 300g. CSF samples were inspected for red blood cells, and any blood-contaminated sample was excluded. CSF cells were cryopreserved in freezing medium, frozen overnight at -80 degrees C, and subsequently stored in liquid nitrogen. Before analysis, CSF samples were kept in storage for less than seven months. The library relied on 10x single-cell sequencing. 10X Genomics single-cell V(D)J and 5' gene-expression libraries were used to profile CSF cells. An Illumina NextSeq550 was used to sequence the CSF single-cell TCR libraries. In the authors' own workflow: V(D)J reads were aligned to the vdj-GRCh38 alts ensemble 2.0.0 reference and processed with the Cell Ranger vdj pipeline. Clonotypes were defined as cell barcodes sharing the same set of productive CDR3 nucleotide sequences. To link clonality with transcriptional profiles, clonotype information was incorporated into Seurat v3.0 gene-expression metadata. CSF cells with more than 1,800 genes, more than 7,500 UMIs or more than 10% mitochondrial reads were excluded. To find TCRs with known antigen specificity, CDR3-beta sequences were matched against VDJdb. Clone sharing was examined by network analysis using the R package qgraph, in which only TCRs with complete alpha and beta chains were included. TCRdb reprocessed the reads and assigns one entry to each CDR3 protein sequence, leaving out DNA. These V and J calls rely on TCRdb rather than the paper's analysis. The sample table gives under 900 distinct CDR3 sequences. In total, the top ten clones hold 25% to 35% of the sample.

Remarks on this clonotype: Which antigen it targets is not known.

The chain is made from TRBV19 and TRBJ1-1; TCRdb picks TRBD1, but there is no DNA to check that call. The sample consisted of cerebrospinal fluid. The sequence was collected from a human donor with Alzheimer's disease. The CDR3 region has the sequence CASSIKGDTEAFF.